This T cell receptor beta chain was captured in a study of blood T cells in healthy people across ages. The germline V and J ends were trimmed by 2 bases and 0 bases, with 11 bases remaining between them. CDR1 MGHRA and CDR2 YSYEKL come from the germline V gene. The length of the CDR3 is 16 residues. Primed by a sample-barcoded 5' primer and a J-beta primer mix, a second PCR proceeded for roughly 7 to 11 cycles. From the 5' RACE reads, TCRdb called clonotypes with MiXCR, one entry per CDR3 protein. The table shows 780,000 or so distinct CDR3 sequences, with more than 55% occurring only once. Sequencing was performed on blood. The TCR comes from a man in his forties or fifties in good health. The chain joins TRBV4-1 to TRBJ1-5; D possibly corresponds to TRBD1 (6 bases). CDR3 residues: CASSQRGGDSNQPQHF. The CDR3 region has the DNA TGCGCCAGCAGCCAAAGGGGGGGCGATAGCAATCAGCCCCAGCATTTT.